This is a list of T cell receptor beta chains from one sample in a study of cytotoxic CD8 clonotypes in ibrutinib-treated CLL. Libraries were prepared by immunoSEQ multiplex PCR; TCRdb keeps only in-frame clonotypes and omits some of them. This table holds 110,000 to 150,000 clones, about 72% found once. Sequenced here: PBMCs, sampled after 12 months of ibrutinib treatment. The receptors shown here come from a human donor with chronic lymphocytic leukemia. Each CDR3 is given with its conserved first and last residue. Fields, in order: clone size, J gene, V gene, D gene, CDR3 protein, CDR3 DNA. D genes are given only for firm matches. Some rows have no size entry. The others give once, few or many, or a class for an expanded clone.

- | TRBJ2-2 | TRBV7-2 | TRBD1 | CASSATGATGELFF | TGTGCCAGCAGCGCGACAGGGGCTACCGGGGAGCTGTTTTTT
- | TRBJ2-7 | TRBV7-9 | TRBD1 | CASSLGGSGGYYEQYF | TGTGCCAGCAGCTTAGGGGGTTCAGGGGGATATTACGAGCAGTACTTC
medium-sized | TRBJ2-7 | TRBV27 | TRBD2 | CASRKPGGTYEQYF | TGTGCCAGCAGAAAGCCGGGGGGGACCTACGAGCAGTACTTC
- | TRBJ1-1 | TRBV25-1 | TRBD1 | CATLNRGGLDTEAFF | TGTGCCACCTTAAACAGGGGCGGTTTGGACACTGAAGCTTTCTTT
- | TRBJ2-2 | TRBV11-2 | TRBD2 | CASSPRGGGGANTGELFF | TGTGCCAGCAGCCCTAGGGGTGGCGGGGGGGCGAACACCGGGGAGCTGTTTTTT
- | TRBJ2-7 | TRBV4-1 | - | CASSQGGVRTYEQYF | TGCGCCAGCAGCCAAGGTGGGGTTAGGACCTACGAGCAGTACTTC
- | TRBJ2-7 | TRBV28 | TRBD1 | CASRTPGQGTHEQYF | TGTGCCAGCAGAACTCCGGGACAGGGTACCCACGAGCAGTACTTC
- | TRBJ1-3 | TRBV9 | - | CASSVDPLPDLTGNTIYF | TGTGCCAGCAGCGTAGATCCTTTGCCCGACTTAACTGGAAACACCATATATTTT
few | TRBJ2-7 | TRBV5-6 | TRBD2 | CASSSSPGLAGVSDEQYF | TGTGCCAGCAGCTCCAGTCCGGGACTAGCGGGAGTCTCAGACGAGCAGTACTTC
- | TRBJ1-1 | TRBV28 | TRBD1 | CASRTGSVNTEAFF | TGTGCCAGCAGGACAGGGTCGGTGAACACTGAAGCTTTCTTT
- | TRBJ1-2 | TRBV6-4 | TRBD1 | CASSDSKTPGQTYGYTF | TGTGCCAGCAGTGACTCGAAGACGCCGGGACAGACCTATGGCTACACCTTC
- | TRBJ2-7 | TRBV20-1 | - | CSARDSYEQYF | TGCAGTGCTAGAGATAGCTACGAGCAGTACTTC
once | TRBJ1-2 | TRBV6-1 | - | CASGWGTMSNGYTF | TGTGCCAGCGGCTGGGGGACGATGTCTAATGGCTACACCTTC
- | TRBJ2-2 | TRBV27 | TRBD1 | CASSLFSIFPGQGSGDRHTGELFF | TGTGCCAGCAGTTTATTCAGTATTTTCCCAGGACAGGGGAGTGGCGACCGTCACACCGGGGAGCTGTTTTTT
- | TRBJ2-5 | TRBV21-1 | - | CASSKGLLVGTAFQETQYF | TGTGCCAGCAGCAAAGGGTTGTTGGTAGGGACAGCTTTCCAAGAGACCCAGTACTTC
- | TRBJ1-4 | TRBV19 | TRBD1 | CASSWQGAGEKLFF | TGTGCCAGTTCATGGCAGGGGGCAGGAGAAAAACTGTTTTTT
- | TRBJ2-7 | TRBV27 | - | CASSLHPAHYEQYF | TGTGCCAGCAGTCTCCACCCGGCCCACTACGAGCAGTACTTC
- | TRBJ2-7 | TRBV6-5 | - | CASTKGGYEQYF | TGTGCCAGCACCAAGGGGGGCTACGAGCAGTACTTC
- | TRBJ2-2 | TRBV11-2 | - | CASSFGPGASGELFF | -
- | TRBJ1-5 | TRBV18 | TRBD1 | CASSPLSGGGQPQHF | TGTGCCAGCTCACCTTTATCAGGGGGCGGGCAGCCCCAGCATTTT
- | TRBJ2-5 | TRBV7-2 | - | CASSLGSTKTQYF | TGTGCCAGCAGCTTAGGCAGTACGAAGACCCAGTACTTC